This T cell receptor (beta chain) was identified during a study of blood T cell repertoires in COVID-19. Overall study context: Sites across the United States, Italy and Spain contributed samples from acute and convalescent COVID-19.

V lost 1 base and J lost 7; bases outside the gene matches: 9. This CDR3 has 16 amino acids. The germline CDR1 and CDR2 sequences are MGHRA and YSYEKL. Per the original methods: Reference gene primer amplification in the assay estimated nucleated cell counts. Here immunoSEQ multiplex PCR was the method, and the copy in TCRdb shows in-frame clones only, minus some. V and J calls and clone size are those listed in that table; D and trimming were worked out from the DNA. Of approximately 100,000 clones listed, 70% to 90% are singletons. The chain employs TRBV4-1 and TRBJ2-1, with 8 positions matching TRBD2. This receptor was taken from a woman aged 55-69 years with acute or convalescent COVID-19. The sample was peripheral blood. The CDR3 here is CASSQVVLAGKNEQFF. In DNA form, the CDR3 reads TGCGCCAGCAGCCAAGTTGTATTAGCGGGAAAGAATGAGCAGTTCTTC.